Below, 27 T cell receptor beta chains from the same sample are listed, as sequenced in a study of blood T cell repertoires in COVID-19. Assay used: immunoSEQ multiplex PCR; TCRdb lists only in-frame clones, some missing. The sample lists fewer than 500,000 clones, 70% to 90% occurring once. Sequenced input: peripheral blood. These receptors were taken from a woman aged 25 to 39 with active or convalescent COVID-19.

This chain connects TRBV5-1 to TRBJ1-1; D is perhaps TRBD1 (6 bases). Between the trimmed V and J ends, which lost 0 bases and 4 bases, there was a span of 13 bases. CDR1 and CDR2 (germline): SGHRS, YFSETQ. The length of the CDR3 is 15 residues. The CDR3 here is CASSLEGVSGTEAFF. DNA for the CDR3: TGCGCCAGCAGCTTGGAGGGGGTATCGGGCACTGAAGCTTTCTTT. The variable domain in full, completed from reference TRBV5-1 and TRBJ1-1, reads KAGVTQTPRYLIKTRGQQVTLSCSPISGHRSVSWYQQTPGQGLQFLFEYFSETQRNKGNFPGRFSGRQFSNSRSEMNVSTLELGDSALYLCASSLEGVSGTEAFFGQGTRLTVV.

The chain is built from TRBV5-1 and TRBJ2-3; 11 nucleotides agree with TRBD2. V lost 5 bases to trimming and J lost 0 bases; unmatched junction nucleotides: 5. Per germline, CDR1 SGHRS and CDR2 YFSETQ. The CDR3 spans 16 residues. The CDR3 spells CASSSGTSGSTDTQYF. The CDR3 DNA follows: TGCGCCAGCAGTTCCGGGACTAGCGGAAGCACAGATACGCAGTATTTT.

The V and J genes are TRBV19 and TRBJ2-7, with 7 bases aligning to TRBD1. Germline CDR1 LNHDA, CDR2 SQIVND (reference sequence). The CDR3 is made up of 13 amino acids. The J segment lost 7 bases and the V segment lost 3 bases, leaving 6 bases of the junction unmatched. CDR3 sequence: CASSMTGLWEQYF. CDR3 DNA: TGTGCCAGTAGTATGACAGGGCTATGGGAGCAGTACTTC.

This rearrangement joins TRBV4-1 to TRBJ2-7; D is perhaps TRBD1 (6 bases). Germline loops: CDR1 MGHRA, CDR2 YSYEKL. The CDR3 has 15 amino acids. The V end was cut by 1 base, the J end by 5 bases, with 15 bases between. The CDR3 reads CASSQARTDWDEQYF. In DNA, the CDR3 is TGCGCCAGCAGCCAAGCGAGGACAGATTGGGACGAGCAGTACTTC.

The chain links TRBV5-4 to TRBJ2-1, with 10 bases identical to TRBD1. CDR3 length: 13 amino acids. V dropped 4 bases and J dropped 8; count of bases not matched to a gene: 3. The germline CDR1 and CDR2 sequences are SGHNT and YYREEE (reference sequence). The CDR3 loop reads CASSPGTGDEQFF. The CDR3 region has the DNA TGTGCCAGCAGCCCCGGGACAGGGGATGAGCAGTTCTTC.

DNA for the CDR3: TGTGCCAGCTCAACCCAGGGATACGACACTGAAGCTTTCTTT. Translated, it gives CASSTQGYDTEAFF. The gene calls are TRBV18 and TRBJ1-1, with D perhaps matching TRBD1 (5 bases). The germline CDR1 and CDR2 sequences are KGHSH and LQKENI. This CDR3 region has 14 residues. Trimming cost V 5 bases and J 3 bases, with 13 bases left between them.

The V call is TRBV10-3, the J call TRBJ2-1; TRBD2 matches at 7 bases. The germline V gene encodes CDR1 ENHRY and CDR2 SYGVKD. With V trimmed by 6 bases and J by 6 bases, 5 bases remained unmatched. CDR3 size: 13 residues. The CDR3, as DNA: TGTGCCATCAGGGGCGGGGGTATCAATGAGCAGTTCTTC. It translates to CAIRGGGINEQFF.

This chain uses TRBV12-3 or TRBV12-4 with TRBJ2-7; the D is unclear. Trimming took off 6 bases at V and 1 base at J, with 7 bases between the two ends. This CDR3 is built from 12 residues. Written as DNA, the CDR3 is TGTGCCAGCAGCCCGCGGTCCTACGAGCAGTACTTC. Translation: CASSPRSYEQYF.

Comments on this clone: Other nucleotide sequences in the sample specify the same CDR3. The rearrangement links TRBV12-3 or TRBV12-4 to TRBJ1-1; D remains ambiguous. The V and J ends lost 2 bases and 1 base respectively, with 5 bases between them. This CDR3 has 13 amino acids. CDR3: CASSLRGNTEAFF. CDR3 DNA: TGTGCCAGCAGTTTACGAGGGAACACTGAAGCTTTCTTT.

The chain recombines TRBV4-1 with TRBJ2-6; the D gene is possibly TRBD2 (5 bases). The CDR3 has 16 residues. Germline V gene lookup returns CDR1 MGHRA and CDR2 YSYEKL. V was clipped by 1 base and J by 4 bases, with 11 bases between them. CDR3 sequence reads: CASSQVRPGGANVLTF. DNA of the CDR3: TGCGCCAGCAGCCAAGTACGACCGGGGGGGGCCAACGTCCTGACTTTC.

This clone appeared once. The chain carries TRBV10-2 and TRBJ2-7; D is undetermined. The CDR3 consists of 11 residues. CDR1 is WSHSY and CDR2 is SAAADI in the germline V gene. V was cut by 4 bases and J by 7 bases, with 8 bases left in between. The CDR3 is CASSGSQEQYF. In DNA form, the CDR3 reads TGCGCCAGCAGTGGGAGCCAGGAGCAGTACTTC.

The chain employs TRBV19 and TRBJ2-7, with 9 bases matching TRBD2. The germline V gene has CDR1 LNHDA and CDR2 SQIVND (reference sequence). The CDR3 covers 14 residues. The V gene end was trimmed by 8 bases and the J gene end by 6 bases; junction bases not matched to a gene: 11. The CDR3 protein is CASGSGTSFGEQYF. The CDR3 region has the DNA TGTGCCAGTGGATCCGGGACTAGCTTTGGCGAGCAGTACTTC.

The chain couples TRBV6-5 to TRBJ2-7, with 11 bases lining up with TRBD2. The CDR3 length is 14 residues. With 6 bases clipped from V and 4 bases from J, the junction kept 5 bases outside the gene matches. Germline CDR1 MNHEY, CDR2 SVGAGI. CDR3: CASRLAGVYYEQYF. CDR3 bases: TGTGCCAGCAGACTAGCGGGAGTTTATTACGAGCAGTACTTC.

This chain uses TRBV4-1 with TRBJ2-1, with 7 positions matching TRBD2. The CDR3 length is 15 residues. Losses at the gene ends were 4 bases for V and 0 bases for J; bases not matched to a gene: 3. The germline V gene encodes CDR1 MGHRA and CDR2 YSYEKL. This CDR3 reads CASSLGGSSYNEQFF. In DNA form, the CDR3 reads TGCGCCAGCAGCCTGGGGGGGAGCTCCTACAATGAGCAGTTCTTC.

The genes are TRBV19 and TRBJ1-1; a possible D gene is TRBD1 (6 bases). The CDR3 spans 15 residues. The ends were cut back, 5 bases at V and 5 bases at J, with 18 bases in the middle. The V gene's germline CDR1 is LNHDA and CDR2 SQIVND (reference sequence). In DNA, the CDR3 is TGTGCCAGTAGTGCGAATGCAGGGGTTTGGACTGAAGCTTTCTTT. This encodes CASSANAGVWTEAFF. The full variable domain, completed using reference TRBV19 and TRBJ1-1, is DGGITQSPKYLFRKEGQNVTLSCEQNLNHDAMYWYRQDPGQGLRLIYYSQIVNDFQKGDIAEGYSVSREKKESFPLTVTSAQKNPTAFYLCASSANAGVWTEAFFGQGTRLTVV.

The V and J genes are TRBV7-8 and TRBJ2-3; 7 positions match TRBD2. J lost 3 bases, V lost 2 bases, and 5 bases had no gene match. The CDR3 extends over 15 amino acids. From germline, CDR1 is SGHVS and CDR2 FQNEAQ. CDR3 amino acids: CASSLYLAETDTQYF. The CDR3 DNA is TGTGCCAGCAGCTTATACCTAGCGGAAACAGATACGCAGTATTTT. The full variable domain, completed using reference TRBV7-8 and TRBJ2-3, is GAGVSQSPRYKVAKRGQDVALRCDPISGHVSLFWYQQALGQGPEFLTYFQNEAQLDKSGLPSDRFFAERPEGSVSTLKIQRTQQEDSAVYLCASSLYLAETDTQYFGPGTRLTVL.

The chain employs TRBV6-5 and TRBJ1-2; D remains unclear. CDR1 and CDR2 from the germline V gene are MNHEY and SVGAGI. V was shortened by 7 bases and J by 4 bases, with 16 bases between the two germline ends. The CDR3 sequence is 14 residues long. CDR3 amino acids: CASIGQAFPYGYTF. The CDR3 DNA reads TGTGCCAGCATCGGTCAGGCTTTTCCCTATGGCTACACCTTC.

V usage is TRBV19 and J usage is TRBJ1-2; 9 nucleotides line up with TRBD1. Germline assignment: CDR1 LNHDA and CDR2 SQIVND (reference sequence). This CDR3 comprises 14 residues. After removal of 6 bases from V and 4 bases from J, the junction contained 6 bases not matched to a gene. CDR3 in DNA: TGTGCCAGTAGCTTTGCGACAGGGGGCTATGGCTACACCTTC. It is translated as CASSFATGGYGYTF. Together with reference TRBV19 and TRBJ1-2, the CDR3 gives the full variable domain: DGGITQSPKYLFRKEGQNVTLSCEQNLNHDAMYWYRQDPGQGLRLIYYSQIVNDFQKGDIAEGYSVSREKKESFPLTVTSAQKNPTAFYLCASSFATGGYGYTFGSGTRLTVV.

The genes are TRBV18 and TRBJ1-1; tentatively, D is TRBD1 (6 bases). CDR1 is KGHSH and CDR2 is LQKENI in the germline V gene. Trimming stripped 0 bases from V and 2 bases from J, with 10 bases between. The CDR3 is 15 amino acids. The CDR3 nucleotides are TGTGCCAGCTCACCACCGGGGGCGATCAACACTGAAGCTTTCTTT. Its translation is CASSPPGAINTEAFF.

This clone was counted a few times. This rearrangement joins TRBV3-1 (or the pseudogene TRBV3-2) to TRBJ1-2; D is undetermined. The germline V gene encodes CDR1 LGHDT and CDR2 YNNKEL (reference sequence). The ends were cut back, 4 bases at V and 4 bases at J, with 10 bases in the middle. The CDR3 runs to 13 residues. The CDR3 sequence: CASSRSEGYGYTF. As DNA, the CDR3 is TGTGCCAGCAGCCGAAGCGAGGGCTATGGCTACACCTTC.

On this clone itself: A junction end diverges from the germline sequence, so it may reflect a read error. The DNA of the CDR3 is TGTGCCAGCAGCCTAGAATGGAGGGGTCCCTCAACTAATGAAAAACTGTTTTTT. The encoded protein is CASSLEWRGPSTNEKLFF. V and J are TRBV11-2 and TRBJ1-4, with D tentatively TRBD1 (5 bases). CDR3 size: 18 residues. Germline V gives CDR1 SGHAT, CDR2 FQNNGV.

The chain employs TRBV27 and TRBJ2-2; maybe TRBD1 (6 bases). The CDR3 totals 17 residues. Germline V gene data show CDR1 as MNHEY and CDR2 as SMNVEV (reference sequence). V was pared by 5 bases and J by 3 bases, with 19 bases between. CDR3 DNA sequence: TGTGCCAGCAGTGGGGGCTGGGGGTTGCGAGACACCGGGGAGCTGTTTTTT. Its protein is CASSGGWGLRDTGELFF.

This clone has just one count. This chain uses TRBV4-1 with TRBJ1-1; 7 bases line up with TRBD1. With V trimmed by 2 bases and J by 8 bases, 2 bases remained unmatched. The CDR3 is 12 amino acids. The germline gives CDR1 MGHRA, CDR2 YSYEKL. CDR3 amino acids: CASSQMGQEAFF. The DNA for the CDR3 is TGCGCCAGCAGCCAAATGGGACAGGAAGCTTTCTTT.

This clone was seen just once. The chain joins TRBV10-2 to TRBJ2-3; perhaps TRBD1 as D (6 bases). Trimming stripped 4 bases from V and 6 bases from J, with 17 bases between. The CDR3 is 15 amino acids. In germline, CDR1 is WSHSY, CDR2 SAAADI. CDR3 amino acids: CASSGQAPGADTQYF. The CDR3 nucleotides are TGCGCCAGCAGTGGCCAAGCCCCAGGGGCTGATACGCAGTATTTT.

The chain has TRBV5-1 and TRBJ1-1, with D tentatively TRBD1 (5 bases). V lost 1 base to trimming and J lost 4 bases, with 11 bases between them. CDR3 size: 14 residues. CDR1 and CDR2 from the germline V gene are SGHRS and YFSETQ. In DNA form, the CDR3 reads TGCGCCAGCAGCTTGCAGGGATCGTCCACTGAAGCTTTCTTT. The encoded protein is CASSLQGSSTEAFF.

This clone was counted between two and nine times. The chain is built from TRBV28 and TRBJ1-3; maybe TRBD1 (6 bases). With 7 bases removed from V and 0 bases from J, the gap between germline ends came to 10 bases. The CDR3 covers 14 residues. The germline gives CDR1 MDHEN, CDR2 SYDVKM. The CDR3 sequence: CASKGGASGNTIYF. As DNA, the CDR3 is TGTGCCAGCAAAGGGGGGGCCTCTGGAAACACCATATATTTT. Based on the CDR3 plus reference TRBV28 and TRBJ1-3, the full variable domain is DVKVTQSSRYLVKRTGEKVFLECVQDMDHENMFWYRQDPGLGLRLIYFSYDVKMKEKGDIPEGYSVSREKKERFSLILESASTNQTSMYLCASKGGASGNTIYFGEGSWLTVV.

The chain links TRBV4-1 to TRBJ1-2; D is unclear. V was shortened by 1 base and J by 0 bases, with 9 bases between the two germline ends. Germline CDR1 and CDR2: MGHRA and YSYEKL. This CDR3 region has 15 residues. This chain's CDR3 is CASSQGPSSNYGYTF. CDR3 sequence (DNA): TGCGCCAGCAGCCAAGGCCCCAGTTCTAACTATGGCTACACCTTC.